This entry describes one T cell receptor beta chain. The sample is drawn from a study of cytomegalovirus exposure and HLA in healthy donors. V dropped 3 bases and J dropped 6; count of bases not matched to a gene: 3. Germline lookup yields CDR1 LNHNV and CDR2 YYDKDF (reference sequence). The CDR3 is made up of 13 amino acids. Measured with immunoSEQ multiplex PCR; TCRdb has only the in-frame clones, and not every one. Of fewer than 350,000 clones in the sample, around nine tenths were seen once. Sequenced input: PBMCs. The J gene is TRBJ1-2, the V gene TRBV15, with 8 bases aligning to TRBD1. The clonotype was recovered from a woman between 18 and 29 years old in good health and CMV-seronegative. The CDR3 bases are TGTGCCACCAGCAGGGACAGGGAGAATGGCTACACCTTC. This gives the protein CATSRDRENGYTF.